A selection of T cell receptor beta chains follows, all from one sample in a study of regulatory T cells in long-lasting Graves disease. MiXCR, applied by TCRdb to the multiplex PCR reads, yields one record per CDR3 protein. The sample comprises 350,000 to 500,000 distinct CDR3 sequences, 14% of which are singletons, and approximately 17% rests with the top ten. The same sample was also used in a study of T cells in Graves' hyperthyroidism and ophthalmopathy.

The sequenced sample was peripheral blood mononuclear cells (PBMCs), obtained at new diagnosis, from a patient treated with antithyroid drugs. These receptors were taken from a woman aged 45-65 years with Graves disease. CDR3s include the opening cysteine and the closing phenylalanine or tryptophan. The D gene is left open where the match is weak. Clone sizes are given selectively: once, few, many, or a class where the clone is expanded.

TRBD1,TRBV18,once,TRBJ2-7,TGTGCCAGCTCACCCGGGACAGACAACTACGAGCAGTACTTC,CASSPGTDNYEQYF
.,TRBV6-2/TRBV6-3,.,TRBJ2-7,TGTGCCAGCAGTTATGTCTACGAGCAGTACTTC,CASSYVYEQYF
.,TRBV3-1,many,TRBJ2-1,TGTGCCAGCAGCCAAGATCACCAGGTTGAGCAGTTCTTC,CASSQDHQVEQFF
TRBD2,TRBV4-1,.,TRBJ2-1,TGCGCCAGCGCTGGGGGACTAGCGAGAGGCTCCTACAGTGAGCAGTTCTTC,CASAGGLARGSYSEQFF
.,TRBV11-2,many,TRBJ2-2,TGTGCCAGCAGCAACAGGGGGGGGAACACCGGGGAGCTGTTTTTT,CASSNRGGNTGELFF
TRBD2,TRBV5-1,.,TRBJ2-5,TGCGCCAGCAGCTTGGGCCCAGCGGGGACCCAAGAGACCCAGTACTTC,CASSLGPAGTQETQYF
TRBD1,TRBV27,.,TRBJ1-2,TGTGCCAGCAGGCTGACAGGGGGATATGGCTACACCTTC,CASRLTGGYGYTF
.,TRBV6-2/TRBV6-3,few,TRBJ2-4,TGTGCCAGCAGTTCTGGGGACCTAGCCAAAAACATTCAGTACTTC,CASSSGDLAKNIQYF
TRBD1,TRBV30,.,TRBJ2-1,TGTGCCTGGAGTGTACGGGGGACAGGCCGTTACAATGAGCAGTTCTTC,CAWSVRGTGRYNEQFF
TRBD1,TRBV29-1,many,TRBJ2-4,TGCAGCGTCCAGGGGGCAGGGGACATTCAGTACTTC,CSVQGAGDIQYF
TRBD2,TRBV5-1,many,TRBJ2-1,TGCGCCAGCAGCGATCAACTAGCGGGGAATATCAATGAGCAGTTCTTC,CASSDQLAGNINEQFF
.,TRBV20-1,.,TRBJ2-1,TGCAGTGCTAAAGGACTCGGCAGGCACGATGAGCAGTTCTTC,CSAKGLGRHDEQFF
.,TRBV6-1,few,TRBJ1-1,TGTGCCAGCACCAGGGACGGCGGCACTGAAGCTTTCTTT,CASTRDGGTEAFF
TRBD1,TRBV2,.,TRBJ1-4,TGTGCCAGCAGTGACAGGGGGCGAACTAATGAAAAACTGTTTTTT,CASSDRGRTNEKLFF
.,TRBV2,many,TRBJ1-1,TGTGCCAGCGGAGACAGTCTGAACACTGAAGCTTTCTTT,CASGDSLNTEAFF
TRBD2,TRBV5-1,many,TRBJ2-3,TGCGCCAGCAGCTTGGCCGGGTCTAGCGGGAGGGCCTTCCCAGATACGCAGTATTTT,CASSLAGSSGRAFPDTQYF
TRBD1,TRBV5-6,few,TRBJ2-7,TGTGCCAGCAGCTTGGTTGGGACAGGGCGCTACGAGCAGTACTTC,CASSLVGTGRYEQYF
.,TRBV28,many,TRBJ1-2,TGTGCCAGCAGCCCAGGGCCCGGCCACGGCTACACCTTC,CASSPGPGHGYTF
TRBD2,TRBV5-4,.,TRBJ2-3,TGTGCCAGCAGCGTAGCGGGAGGGCCCTCAGATACGCAGTATTTT,CASSVAGGPSDTQYF
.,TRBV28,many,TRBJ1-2,TGTGCCAGCAGTTCCCCCCTGCATGGCTACACCTTC,CASSSPLHGYTF
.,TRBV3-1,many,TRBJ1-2,TGTGCCAGCAGCCAAGATTGGGAGGGACGATGGAATGGCTACACCTTC,CASSQDWEGRWNGYTF
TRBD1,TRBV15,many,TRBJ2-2,TGTGCCACCAGCAGGGACAGGGGCAGCGCCGGGGAGCTGTTTTTT,CATSRDRGSAGELFF
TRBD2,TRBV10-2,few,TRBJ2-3,TGCGCCAGCAGTTCCCTCGCGGGAGGGAAGGCAGATACGCAGTATTTT,CASSSLAGGKADTQYF
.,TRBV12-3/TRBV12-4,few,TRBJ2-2,TGTGCCAGCGAAGGGGCCCTATCGAACACCGGGGAGCTGTTTTTT,CASEGALSNTGELFF
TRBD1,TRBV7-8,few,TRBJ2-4,TGTGCCAGCAGCCCCTGGACAGGGGTCAAAAACATTCAGTACTTC,CASSPWTGVKNIQYF
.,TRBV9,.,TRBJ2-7,TGTGCCAGCAGCGCAGGGGACGGCTCCTACGAGCAGTACTTC,CASSAGDGSYEQYF
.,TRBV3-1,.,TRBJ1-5,TGTGCCAGCAGCCAAGATCTTGGGGATTATAGCAATCAGCCCCAGCATTTT,CASSQDLGDYSNQPQHF
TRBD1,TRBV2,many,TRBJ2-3,TGTGCCAGCAGTGAAGCGCTGGGACAGGGGTCGGGGACGCAGTATTTT,CASSEALGQGSGTQYF
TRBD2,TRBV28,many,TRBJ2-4,TGTGCCAGCAGCGGACTAGCGGGAGTGTCCAAAAACATTCAGTACTTC,CASSGLAGVSKNIQYF
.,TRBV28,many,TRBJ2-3,TGTGCCAGCAGTTTAGGACTGATAACCACAGATACGCAGTATTTT,CASSLGLITTDTQYF
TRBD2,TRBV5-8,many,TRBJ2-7,TGTGCCAGCAGCTTTGGGCGGGAGACCTACGAGCAGTACTTC,CASSFGRETYEQYF
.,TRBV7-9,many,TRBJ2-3,TGTGCCAGCAGCAGGAGGGGGGACACAGATACGCAGTATTTT,CASSRRGDTDTQYF
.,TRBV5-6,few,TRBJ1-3,TGTGCCAGCAGCTTGACGGGGTTCTCTGGAAACACCATATATTTT,CASSLTGFSGNTIYF
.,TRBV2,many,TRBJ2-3,TGTGCCAGCAAGCACCGCACAGATACGCAGTATTTT,CASKHRTDTQYF
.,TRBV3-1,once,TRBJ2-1,TGTGCCAGCAGCCAATTTTTTGTCTTCGGGAACAATGAGCAGTTCTTC,CASSQFFVFGNNEQFF
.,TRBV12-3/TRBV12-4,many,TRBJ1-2,TGTGCCAGCAGGCCCCGCTGGGATAACTATGGCTACACCTTC,CASRPRWDNYGYTF
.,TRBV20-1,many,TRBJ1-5,TGCAGTGCTAGAGGGACTTACAATCAGCCCCAGCATTTT,CSARGTYNQPQHF
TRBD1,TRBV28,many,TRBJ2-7,TGTGCCAGCAGTTTACGGCGGACAGGAAGGTTAGAGCAGTACTTC,CASSLRRTGRLEQYF
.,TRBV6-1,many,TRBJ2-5,TGTGCCAGCAACACGGGAAAGACCCAGTACTTC,CASNTGKTQYF
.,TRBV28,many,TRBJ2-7,TGTGCCAGCAGTTACATCGACGAGCAGTACTTC,CASSYIDEQYF
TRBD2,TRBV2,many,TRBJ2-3,TGTGCCAGCAGTGAAGCCGAGACTAGCGGGGGCACAGATACGCAGTATTTT,CASSEAETSGGTDTQYF